A selection of T cell receptor beta chains follows, all from one sample in a study of blood T cell repertoires in COVID-19. Here immunoSEQ multiplex PCR was the method, and the copy in TCRdb shows in-frame clones only, minus some. Of more than 200,000 clones in the sample, under 90% are singletons; the top ten hold roughly 1.8%. Sequenced input: PBMCs or T cells enriched from blood (not recorded which). The receptors originated from a man aged 55 to 70 who had recovered from COVID-19. CDR3s include the opening cysteine and the closing phenylalanine or tryptophan. D genes are given only for firm matches. Size is stated for part of the rows, as once, few or many counts, or as a class when the clone is expanded.

>TRBV6-1|TRBJ1-1|.|.
CASSERGGLEAFF
TGTGCCAGCAGTGAACGGGGGGGCCTTGAAGCTTTCTTT
>TRBV9|TRBJ1-2|.|.
CASSAAPGENYGYTF
TGTGCCAGCAGCGCGGCCCCAGGGGAGAACTATGGCTACACCTTC
>TRBV2|TRBJ2-4|.|.
CASTLDRIRKNIQYF
TGTGCCAGCACTCTGGACAGAATCAGGAAAAACATTCAGTACTTC
>TRBV5-1|TRBJ1-4|TRBD1|.
CASSFWGQANEKLFF
TGCGCCAGCAGCTTTTGGGGACAGGCTAATGAAAAACTGTTTTTT
>TRBV5-8|TRBJ1-1|.|.
CASSLPRGWTEAFF
TGTGCCAGCAGCTTGCCGAGGGGGTGGACTGAAGCTTTCTTT
>TRBV5-1|TRBJ1-2|.|.
CASSLVGDQGYTF
TGCGCCAGCAGCTTGGTAGGGGATCAGGGCTACACCTTC
>TRBV19|TRBJ2-7|TRBD1|.
CASSGPGQGFYEQYF
TGTGCCAGTAGTGGACCGGGACAGGGCTTCTACGAGCAGTACTTC
>TRBV25-1|TRBJ1-2|TRBD1|.
CASSDRDRGLAWDYGYTF
TGTGCCAGCAGTGATAGGGACAGGGGGTTAGCATGGGACTATGGCTACACCTTC
>TRBV5-1|TRBJ2-1|TRBD2|.
CASSSGTSGVNEQFF
TGCGCCAGCAGCTCCGGGACTAGCGGGGTGAATGAGCAGTTCTTC
>TRBV5-1|TRBJ2-2|TRBD2|.
CASSPPGGYTGELFF
TGCGCCAGCAGCCCGCCCGGGGGGTACACCGGGGAGCTGTTTTTT
>TRBV19|TRBJ1-2|.|.
CASSIRGYGYTF
TGTGCCAGTAGTATTCGAGGGTATGGCTACACCTTC
>TRBV27|TRBJ2-1|TRBD2|.
CASSKTGGHNEQFF
TGTGCCAGCAGTAAAACGGGGGGGCACAATGAGCAGTTCTTC
>TRBV5-1|TRBJ2-7|.|.
CASSSTDSIYEQYF
TGCGCCAGCAGCTCCACGGACAGTATCTACGAGCAGTACTTC
>TRBV5-1|TRBJ2-1|TRBD1|.
CASSLPTGRPYNEQFF
TGCGCCAGCAGCTTGCCGACAGGGCGACCCTACAATGAGCAGTTCTTC
>TRBV7-8|TRBJ1-6|.|.
CASSLSIPNSPLHF
TGTGCCAGCAGCTTAAGCATTCCCAATTCACCCCTCCACTTT
>TRBV6-5|TRBJ2-6|.|.
CAISAGSGANVLTF
TGTGCTATCTCAGCGGGCTCTGGGGCCAACGTCCTGACTTTC
>TRBV3-1/TRBV3-2|TRBJ1-2|.|.
CASSPRRGNYGYTF
TGTGCCAGCAGCCCCAGAAGGGGGAACTATGGCTACACCTTC
>TRBV18|TRBJ2-5|TRBD1|once
CASSTTPQGAQETQYF
TGTGCCAGCTCAACAACACCTCAGGGGGCCCAAGAGACCCAGTACTTC
>TRBV6-1|TRBJ2-5|TRBD1|.
CASSEVMGQGRETQYF
TGTGCCAGCAGTGAAGTTATGGGACAGGGTAGGGAGACCCAGTACTTC
>TRBV19|TRBJ2-4|TRBD1|once
CASSIGTGNIQYF
TGTGCCAGTAGTATCGGGACAGGAAACATTCAGTACTTC
>TRBV4-3|TRBJ2-5|.|.
CASSQERGLETQYF
TGCGCCAGCAGCCAAGAGCGGGGTCTGGAGACCCAGTACTTC
>TRBV3-1/TRBV3-2|TRBJ2-1|.|.
CASSQGRGPNNEQFF
TGTGCCAGCAGCCAAGGGCGGGGGCCAAACAATGAGCAGTTCTTC
>TRBV29-1|TRBJ2-4|TRBD2|.
CSVEDRGRENIQYF
TGCAGCGTTGAAGATCGGGGGAGGGAAAACATTCAGTACTTC